Listed below are T cell receptor beta chains from one sample, sequenced in a study of T cell changes during pregnancy in multiple sclerosis. The protocol was immunoSEQ multiplex PCR, while the TCRdb copy is restricted to in-frame clones and leaves out a portion. The table shows about 40,000 clones, with over 75% occurring only once. This material consisted of peripheral blood, taken in the first trimester of pregnancy. Every receptor here comes from a female donor in good health, enrolled as a control in a pregnancy study. Both conserved end residues are trimmed from each CDR3. A D gene is named only where the DNA matches it firmly.

j_call v_call d_call cdr3_aa
TRBJ1-1 TRBV15 NA ATSRDYGGTEAF
TRBJ1-5 TRBV10-1 TRBD1 ASSLQGDQPQH
TRBJ2-1 TRBV4-2 NA ASSQLLASRGNEQF
TRBJ2-1 TRBV7-9 NA APRGQSGPYNEQF
TRBJ2-1 TRBV6-4 TRBD2 ASSEGSSGGHGQF
TRBJ2-5 TRBV6-6 NA ASSYLGAGETQY
TRBJ2-7 TRBV7-8 NA ASSLIGGAEQY
TRBJ1-1 TRBV7-9 TRBD1 ASSLEGTGEAF
TRBJ1-1 TRBV7-9 NA ASSLGTDAF
TRBJ1-5 TRBV7-2 TRBD1 ASSATGGRDQPQH
TRBJ2-3 TRBV5-5 NA ASSLRVAADTQY
TRBJ1-2 TRBV6-4 NA ASSDSDSYGYT
TRBJ2-5 TRBV29-1 NA SVDRVEAGETQY
TRBJ2-7 TRBV6-6 TRBD2 ASNTGLAGYEQY
TRBJ2-4 TRBV15 TRBD2 ATSIGTRNIQY
TRBJ2-1 TRBV5-4 TRBD2 ASRSGLAGVMDEQF
TRBJ1-1 TRBV30 NA AWINPGTEAF
TRBJ2-5 TRBV6-5 NA ASSYSLVGGVETQY
TRBJ2-1 TRBV9 TRBD2 ASRPTSGGGSEQF
TRBJ1-6 TRBV5-6 TRBD1 ASRVRTGYNSPLH
TRBJ2-3 TRBV19 NA ASSIKGLGLPDTQY
TRBJ1-3 TRBV7-9 TRBD1 ASSSDRGSGNTIY
TRBJ2-5 TRBV7-9 TRBD2 ASSRSGTSGRTDSETQY
TRBJ2-7 TRBV19 TRBD2 ASSMASGSVSYEQY
TRBJ1-1 TRBV29-1 TRBD1 SAGDRGVPEAF
TRBJ2-2 TRBV28 NA ASTLRQIDTGELF
TRBJ2-3 TRBV30 NA AWSVLESTDTQY
TRBJ1-4 TRBV27 TRBD1 ASSLYSGQGVEKLF
TRBJ2-7 TRBV6-5 NA ASSGAAQGSYEQY
TRBJ1-3 TRBV9 TRBD1 ASSPRQGIGNTIY
TRBJ1-1 TRBV5-4 NA ASSSMGQRGTEAF
TRBJ2-3 TRBV6-1 TRBD2 ASSEERGGRGTDTQY
TRBJ2-1 TRBV7-2 TRBD2 ASSTGGINSYNEQF
TRBJ1-4 TRBV4-1 NA ASSQDRGSATNEKLF
TRBJ2-7 TRBV4-1 NA ASSQLFGEEVPYEQY
TRBJ1-5 TRBV19 TRBD1 ASSIGSQGDQPQH
TRBJ2-7 TRBV9 TRBD2 ASSESGRAYEQY
TRBJ2-1 TRBV6-4 TRBD2 ASTPGLAGIAYNEQF
TRBJ1-1 TRBV13 TRBD1 ASSEGQGNTEAF
TRBJ2-5 TRBV6-5 TRBD1 ASSYDRVKTQY
TRBJ1-1 TRBV6-5 TRBD1 ASTQTGGSNTEAF
TRBJ2-7 TRBV6-5 NA ASSYSNLGSPYEQY
TRBJ2-3 TRBV6-4 NA ASSEAGGTDTQY
TRBJ2-7 TRBV9 NA ASSVGRAAYEQY
TRBJ1-4 TRBV5-1 NA ASSLAGSNEKLF
TRBJ1-5 TRBV5-6 TRBD1 ASSRTGINQPQH
TRBJ1-2 TRBV5-1 NA ASSTGGGDYGYT
TRBJ2-7 TRBV7-3 TRBD1 ASSLVQGAGLYEQY
TRBJ2-2 TRBV18 NA ASSPAGTNTGELF